This TCR beta chain was identified during a study of cytomegalovirus exposure and HLA in healthy donors. Study context: In an earlier analysis, approximately 120 million unique TCR beta sequences were found from some 200 million T cells. Study results and limitations: The study labeled 150 to 200 TCR beta chains cytomegalovirus-associated. Reported performance of the classifier showed diagnosis of cytomegalovirus status with high specificity and sensitivity.

The PCR was carried out with 60 Vbeta primers and 13 Jbeta primers. Clones were sequenced by immunoSEQ multiplex PCR, and TCRdb holds only the in-frame ones, with some missing. In all, the sample yields 140,000 or so clones. Regarding this clone: What it binds is not known.

V was trimmed by 5 bases and J by 3 bases, leaving 13 bases between them. Germline CDR1 and CDR2: GTSNPN and SVGIG (reference sequence). The CDR3 extends over 13 amino acids. Whereas donors were nominally healthy upon sampling, unrecorded immune exposures were probable. This sequence originates from a male donor in good health and CMV-seronegative. The chain has TRBV30 and TRBJ2-5; tentative D call: TRBD2 (7 bases). Source material: PBMCs. The CDR3 spells CAWDEGGKETQYF. The CDR3 nucleotides are TGTGCCTGGGATGAGGGGGGGAAAGAGACCCAGTACTTC.